This T cell receptor beta chain comes out of a study of blood T cell repertoires in COVID-19. The overall study: The samples span acute and convalescent COVID-19 from the United States, Italy and Spain.

Assay used: immunoSEQ multiplex PCR; TCRdb lists only in-frame clones, some missing. The sample has about 250,000 clones, 70% to 90% seen once. Points on this clone: In the same sample, other DNA sequences code for this CDR3.

V was cut by 4 bases and J by 4 bases, with 8 bases left in between. Germline CDR1 SGHDN, CDR2 FVKESK. The CDR3 spans 13 residues. The receptor comes from a man aged 80 or over with acute or convalescent COVID-19. Sequenced sample: peripheral blood. The chain has TRBV14 and TRBJ1-5; D uncertain. The CDR3 protein is CASSRGPNQPQHF. The CDR3 DNA sequence: TGTGCCAGCAGCCGAGGGCCTAATCAGCCCCAGCATTTT.